This TCR beta chain was profiled in a study of regulatory T cells in long-lasting Graves disease. Regarding time point: newly diagnosed GD, antithyroid drugs for less than 3 months. RNA isolated from PBMCs was used to make the TCR library. Staff took about 9 milliliters of peripheral blood and put it into EDTA tubes. Study-wide findings and caveats: The study found TRBV28, TRBJ1-2 and TRBJ2-5 favored in persistent disease. A limited number of samples was an acknowledged limitation. A greater number of public clonotypes (over 2,500) was shared by persistent patients than by new patients (over 900).

The germline V and J ends were trimmed by 0 bases and 4 bases, with 16 bases remaining between them. Germline-derived CDR1 and CDR2 are SGHVS and FNYEAQ. This CDR3 is 16 amino acids long. iRepertoire HTBI primers and Arm-PCR of CDR3 regions built TCR beta libraries. TCRdb recomputed calls from the multiplex PCR reads with MiXCR, one row per CDR3 protein. Among over 400,000 distinct CDR3 sequences listed, around 15% were seen once. A note on this clonotype: The antigen is undetermined.

A further study also used this sample, focusing on T cells in Graves' hyperthyroidism and ophthalmopathy.

The source of this sequence is a woman in her 50s with Graves disease. This sample comprised peripheral blood mononuclear cells (PBMCs), obtained at new diagnosis, from a patient treated with antithyroid drugs. The V call is TRBV7-6, the J call TRBJ2-7; perhaps D is TRBD1 or TRBD2 (5 bases each). CDR3 residues: CASSLAPGTLLYEQYF. CDR3 in DNA: TGTGCCAGCAGCTTAGCTCCAGGGACCTTATTGTACGAGCAGTACTTC. Supplemented by reference TRBV7-6 and TRBJ2-7, the full variable domain reads GAGVSQSPRYKVTKRGQDVALRCDPISGHVSLYWYRQALGQGPEFLTYFNYEAQQDKSGLPNDRFSAERPEGSISTLTIQRTEQRDSAMYRCASSLAPGTLLYEQYFGPGTRLTVT.